This record concerns one TCR beta chain sequence. This specimen comes from a study of blood T cell repertoires in COVID-19. The overall study: The samples span acute and convalescent COVID-19 from the United States, Italy and Spain. The cDNA or gDNA used as material had been derived from T cells, B-cell-depleted T cells, or PBMCs.

This CDR3 has 14 residues. Germline CDR1 is SEHNR and CDR2 is FQNEAQ (reference sequence). Trimming removed 5 bases from V and 5 bases from J; junction bases left unmatched: 4. Original handling: Estimated nucleated cell counts came from reference gene primer amplification. Some clones are missing from TCRdb's copy, which holds only in-frame ones; the method was immunoSEQ multiplex PCR. The D gene and trimming were derived from the DNA, and the V and J assignments and clone size from that table. Of 150,000 to 200,000 clones listed, roughly 93% are singletons. The V call is TRBV7-9, the J call TRBJ2-5; 11 nucleotides agree with TRBD2. The clonotype comes from a woman aged 50 to 60 with acute or convalescent COVID-19. Sequenced input: peripheral blood. The CDR3 coding sequence is TGTGCCAGCAGCGGCGGACTAGCGGGCGAGACCCAGTACTTC. Its protein product is CASSGGLAGETQYF.